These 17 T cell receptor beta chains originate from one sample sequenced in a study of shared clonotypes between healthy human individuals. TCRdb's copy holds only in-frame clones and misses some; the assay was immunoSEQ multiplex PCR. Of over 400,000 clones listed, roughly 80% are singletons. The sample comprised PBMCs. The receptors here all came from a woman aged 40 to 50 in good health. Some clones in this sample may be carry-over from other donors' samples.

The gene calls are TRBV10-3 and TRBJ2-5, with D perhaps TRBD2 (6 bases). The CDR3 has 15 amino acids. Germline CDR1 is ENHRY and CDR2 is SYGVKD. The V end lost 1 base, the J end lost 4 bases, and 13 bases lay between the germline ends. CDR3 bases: TGTGCCATCAGTGAGTGGGGGGACCAGGGAGAGACCCAGTACTTC. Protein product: CAISEWGDQGETQYF.

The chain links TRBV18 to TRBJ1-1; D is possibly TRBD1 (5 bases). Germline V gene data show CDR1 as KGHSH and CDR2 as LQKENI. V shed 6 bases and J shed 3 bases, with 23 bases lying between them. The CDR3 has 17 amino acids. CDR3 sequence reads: CASSLTPYRRHYTEAFF. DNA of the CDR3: TGTGCCAGCTCTCTGACCCCTTACAGGAGACACTACACTGAAGCTTTCTTT.

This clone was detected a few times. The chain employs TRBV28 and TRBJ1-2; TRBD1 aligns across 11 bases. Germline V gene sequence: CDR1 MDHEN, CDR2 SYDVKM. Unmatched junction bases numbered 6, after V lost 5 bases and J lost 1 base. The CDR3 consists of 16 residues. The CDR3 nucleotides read TGTGCCAGCAGTCCCGGGACAGGGGGGCGTAACTATGGCTACACCTTC. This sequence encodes CASSPGTGGRNYGYTF.

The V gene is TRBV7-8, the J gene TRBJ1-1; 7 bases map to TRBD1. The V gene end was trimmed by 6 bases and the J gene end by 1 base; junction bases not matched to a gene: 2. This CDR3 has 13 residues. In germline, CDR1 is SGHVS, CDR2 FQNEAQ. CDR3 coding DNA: TGTGCCAGCAGGCACAGGGGGAACACTGAAGCTTTCTTT. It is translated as CASRHRGNTEAFF.

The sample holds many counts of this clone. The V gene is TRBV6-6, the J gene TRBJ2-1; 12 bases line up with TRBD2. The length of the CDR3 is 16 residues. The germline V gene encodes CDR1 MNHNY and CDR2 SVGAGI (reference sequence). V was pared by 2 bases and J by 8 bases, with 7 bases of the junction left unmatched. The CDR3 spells CASSYPSGRARDEQFF. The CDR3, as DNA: TGTGCCAGCAGTTACCCTAGCGGGAGGGCCAGAGATGAGCAGTTCTTC.

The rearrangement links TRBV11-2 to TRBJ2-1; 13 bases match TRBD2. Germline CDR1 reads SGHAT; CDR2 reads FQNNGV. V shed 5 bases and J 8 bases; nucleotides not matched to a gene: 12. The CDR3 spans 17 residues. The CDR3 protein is CASSTRTSGRGKDEQFF. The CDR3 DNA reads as TGTGCCAGCAGCACACGGACTAGCGGGAGAGGGAAGGATGAGCAGTTCTTC. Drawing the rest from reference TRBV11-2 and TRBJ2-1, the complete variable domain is EAGVAQSPRYKIIEKRQSVAFWCNPISGHATLYWYQQILGQGPKLLIQFQNNGVVDDSQLPKDRFSAERLKGVDSTLKIQPAKLEDSAVYLCASSTRTSGRGKDEQFFGPGTRLTVL.

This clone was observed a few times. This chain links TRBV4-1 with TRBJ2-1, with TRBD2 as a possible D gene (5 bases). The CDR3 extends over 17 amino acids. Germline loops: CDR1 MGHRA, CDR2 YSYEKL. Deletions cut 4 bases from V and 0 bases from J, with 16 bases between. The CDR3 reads CASSREVAGGSYNEQFF. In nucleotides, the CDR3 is TGCGCCAGCAGCCGAGAGGTGGCAGGAGGCTCCTACAATGAGCAGTTCTTC.

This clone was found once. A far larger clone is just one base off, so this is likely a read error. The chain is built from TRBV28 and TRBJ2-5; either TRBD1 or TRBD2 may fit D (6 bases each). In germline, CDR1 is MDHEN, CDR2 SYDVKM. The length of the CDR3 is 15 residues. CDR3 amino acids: CATYGWGALGETKYF. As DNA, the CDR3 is TGTGCCACCTATGGCTGGGGGGCGTTAGGGGAGACCAAGTACTTC.

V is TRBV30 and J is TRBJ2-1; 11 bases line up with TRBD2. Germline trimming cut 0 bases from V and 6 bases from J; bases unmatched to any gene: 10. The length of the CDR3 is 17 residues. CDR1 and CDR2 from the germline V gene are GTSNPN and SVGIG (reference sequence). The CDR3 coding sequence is TGTGCCTGGAGTGTATGGCTAGCGGGAGGTTCGGCCAATGAGCAGTTCTTC. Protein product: CAWSVWLAGGSANEQFF.

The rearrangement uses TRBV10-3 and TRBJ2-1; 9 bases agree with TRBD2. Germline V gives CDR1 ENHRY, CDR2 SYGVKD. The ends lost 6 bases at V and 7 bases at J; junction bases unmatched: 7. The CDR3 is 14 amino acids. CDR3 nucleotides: TGTGCCATCAGCGCGGGACTAGCTGGGAATGAGCAGTTCTTC. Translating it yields CAISAGLAGNEQFF.

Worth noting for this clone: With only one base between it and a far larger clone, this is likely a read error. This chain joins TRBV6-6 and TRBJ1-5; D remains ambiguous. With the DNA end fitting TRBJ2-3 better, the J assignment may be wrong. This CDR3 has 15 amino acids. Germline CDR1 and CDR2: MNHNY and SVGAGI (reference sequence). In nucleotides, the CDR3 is TGTGCCAGCAGTTACTCGAGCAGTCCAAATCAGCCCCAGTATTTT. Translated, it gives CASSYSSSPNQPQYF.

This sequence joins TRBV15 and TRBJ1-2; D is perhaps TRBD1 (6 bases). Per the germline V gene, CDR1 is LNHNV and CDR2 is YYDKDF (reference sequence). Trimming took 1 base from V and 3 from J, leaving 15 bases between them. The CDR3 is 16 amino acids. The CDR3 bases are TGTGCCACCAGCAGAGGCTTGGACAGAACGGACTATGGCTACACCTTC. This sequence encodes CATSRGLDRTDYGYTF.

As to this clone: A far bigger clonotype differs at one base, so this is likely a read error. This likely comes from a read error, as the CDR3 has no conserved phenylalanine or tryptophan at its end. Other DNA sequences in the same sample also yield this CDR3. In nucleotides, the CDR3 is TGTGCCAGCAGCTTTACGGCTTATGGCTACACCTTA. This codes for CASSFTAYGYTL. The chain uses TRBV11-2 and TRBJ1-2; D is unclear. Trimming took off 3 bases at V and 5 bases at J, with 7 bases between the two ends. CDR3 length equals 12 residues. Germline CDR1 is SGHAT and CDR2 is FQNNGV.

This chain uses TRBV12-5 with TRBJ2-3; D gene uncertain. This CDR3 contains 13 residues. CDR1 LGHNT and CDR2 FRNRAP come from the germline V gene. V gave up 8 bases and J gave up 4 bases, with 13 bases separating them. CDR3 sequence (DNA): TGTGCTAGTTCTTTGAGTGGCGCAGATACGCAGTATTTT. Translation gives CASSLSGADTQYF.

The DNA for the CDR3 is TGTGCCAGCAGCCGACTTCCCTACGAGCAGTACTTC. This codes for CASSRLPYEQYF. The chain links TRBV14 to TRBJ2-7; unclear D gene. V was shortened by 4 bases and J by 2 bases, with 6 bases between the two germline ends. The germline CDR1 and CDR2 sequences are SGHDN and FVKESK. The CDR3 extends over 12 amino acids.

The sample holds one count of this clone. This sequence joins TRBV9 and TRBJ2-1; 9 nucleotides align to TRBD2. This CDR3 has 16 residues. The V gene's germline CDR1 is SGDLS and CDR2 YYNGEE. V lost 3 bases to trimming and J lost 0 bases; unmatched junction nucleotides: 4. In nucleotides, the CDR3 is TGTGCCAGCAGCGGAGGGACTAGCAACTCCTACAATGAGCAGTTCTTC. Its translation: CASSGGTSNSYNEQFF.

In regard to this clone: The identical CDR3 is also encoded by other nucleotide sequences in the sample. The CDR3: CASSRTATYEQYF. DNA of the CDR3: TGTGCCAGCAGTCGGACGGCCACCTACGAGCAGTACTTC. V is TRBV28 and J is TRBJ2-7; no definite D call. Germline CDR1 reads MDHEN; CDR2 reads SYDVKM. There are 13 residues in the CDR3. Between the trimmed V and J ends, which lost 5 bases and 2 bases, there was a span of 10 bases.